The 18 T cell receptor beta chains reported below all come from one sample, sequenced in a study of Ad26.COV2.S vaccination and SARS-CoV-2 variants. The treatment here: around 19 received Ad26.COV2.S at low or high dose, single or two shots; roughly 5 received placebo; per-sample allocation not given. Collection of samples fell on day 63 after the first vaccine or placebo injection. The method was immunoSEQ multiplex PCR; TCRdb's version includes in-frame clones alone and lacks a portion of them. The sample holds 400,000 to 450,000 clones; 80% to 95% are singletons and the top ten take roughly 3.9%. The sequencing here drew on peripheral blood, taken in a trial of Ad26.COV2.S vaccine versus placebo. These receptors came from a person between 18 and 59 years old who received the Ad26.COV2.S COVID-19 vaccine or a placebo.

The rearrangement joins TRBV3-1 (or the pseudogene TRBV3-2) to TRBJ1-6; D ambiguous. CDR3 length equals 11 residues. V was shortened by 9 bases and J by 8 bases, with 8 bases between the two germline ends. Germline assignment: CDR1 LGHDT and CDR2 YNNKEL (reference sequence). CDR3 protein: CARTRDSPLHF. For the CDR3, the DNA is TGTGCCAGAACTCGTGATTCACCCCTCCACTTT.

This clone was seen only once. The rearrangement joins TRBV7-9 to TRBJ2-1; D might be TRBD1 or TRBD2, each matching 6 bases. V was shortened by 5 bases and J by 2 bases, with 19 bases between the two germline ends. CDR3 length equals 17 residues. The germline CDR1 and CDR2 sequences are SEHNR and FQNEAQ (reference sequence). The chain's CDR3 is CASSPPSGGPTYNEQFF. DNA for the CDR3: TGTGCCAGCAGCCCACCTTCTGGGGGGCCCACCTACAATGAGCAGTTCTTC.

This chain connects TRBV7-2 to TRBJ2-1; 13 nucleotides line up with TRBD2. The V gene end was trimmed by 5 bases and the J gene end by 2 bases; junction bases not matched to a gene: 3. CDR3 length equals 16 residues. Germline V gene data show CDR1 as SGHTA and CDR2 as FQGNSA. The CDR3 region is CASSPTSGRAYNEQFF. The CDR3 nucleotides are TGTGCCAGCAGCCCTACTAGCGGGAGGGCCTACAATGAGCAGTTCTTC.

This chain links TRBV6-2 or TRBV6-3 with TRBJ2-1; 10 bases map to TRBD2. V gave up 0 bases and J gave up 6 bases; unmatched junction bases: 5. The germline CDR1 and CDR2 sequences are MNHEY and SVGEGT. The CDR3 length is 16 residues. The CDR3: CASSYSSGRALNEQFF. The CDR3 region has the DNA TGTGCCAGCAGTTACTCCAGCGGGAGGGCCCTCAATGAGCAGTTCTTC.

The chain carries TRBV29-1 and TRBJ2-7, with D perhaps TRBD1 (6 bases). The germline V and J ends were trimmed by 3 bases and 6 bases, with 12 bases remaining between them. Germline CDR1 SQVTM, CDR2 ANQGSEA. The CDR3 spans 12 residues. As DNA, the CDR3 is TGCAGCGTTGACGGTACAGGGTTCGAGCAGTACTTC. Translated: CSVDGTGFEQYF.

The gene calls are TRBV5-4 and TRBJ1-6; D remains ambiguous. V gave up 3 bases and J gave up 6 bases, with 10 bases separating them. Per the germline V gene, CDR1 is SGHNT and CDR2 is YYREEE (reference sequence). CDR3 length: 14 residues. The CDR3 DNA follows: TGTGCCAGCAGCTCCGGGATACCTAATTCACCCCTCCACTTT. Protein sequence: CASSSGIPNSPLHF.

The chain joins TRBV9 to TRBJ2-7; D gene ambiguous. Trimming cost V 0 bases and J 0 bases, with 10 bases left between them. Germline V gene data show CDR1 as SGDLS and CDR2 as YYNGEE. This CDR3 comprises 15 residues. In nucleotides, the CDR3 is TGTGCCAGCAGCGTAGCTGGTGGTAACTCCTACGAGCAGTACTTC. Translating it yields CASSVAGGNSYEQYF.

The chain employs TRBV30 and TRBJ1-1; D is undetermined. V was cut by 2 bases and J by 1 base, with 5 bases left in between. Germline CDR1 is GTSNPN and CDR2 is SVGIG (reference sequence). The CDR3 is 12 residues long. CDR3 in DNA: TGTGCCTGGAGTCAACCGAACACTGAAGCTTTCTTT. Its translation is CAWSQPNTEAFF.

This clone has just one count. This chain connects TRBV2 to TRBJ2-7; 9 nucleotides align to TRBD1. V shed 7 bases and J 4 bases; nucleotides not matched to a gene: 5. CDR3 length equals 13 residues. Germline V CDR1 and CDR2: SNHLY, FYNNEI. The CDR3 spells CASTPGQGYEQYF. DNA of the CDR3: TGTGCCAGCACTCCGGGACAGGGTTACGAGCAGTACTTC. Drawing the rest from reference TRBV2 and TRBJ2-7, the complete variable domain is EPEVTQTPSHQVTQMGQEVILRCVPISNHLYFYWYRQILGQKVEFLVSFYNNEISEKSEIFDDQFSVERPDGSNFTLKIRSTKLEDSAMYFCASTPGQGYEQYFGPGTRLTVT.

CDR3 residues: CASTPRTTGELFF. The DNA of the CDR3 is TGTGCCAGTACCCCCCGGACCACCGGGGAGCTGTTTTTT. The genes are TRBV19 and TRBJ2-2, with D hard to call. The V gene lost 7 bases and the J gene lost 4 bases, with 10 bases spanning the gap. The V gene's germline CDR1 is LNHDA and CDR2 SQIVND (reference sequence). This CDR3 region has 13 residues.

V usage is TRBV27 and J usage is TRBJ2-1; D remains unclear. Germline CDR1 MNHEY, CDR2 SMNVEV (reference sequence). Trimming pared 4 bases from V and 8 bases from J, leaving 12 bases between. The CDR3 length is 13 residues. The CDR3 reads CASSSSFHDEQFF. As DNA, the CDR3 is TGTGCCAGCAGTTCCTCCTTCCATGATGAGCAGTTCTTC.

The chain couples TRBV30 to TRBJ2-1; 14 nucleotides agree with TRBD2. This CDR3 comprises 15 residues. Trimming at V came to 5 bases and at J to 15 bases, leaving 15 bases not matched to a gene. Germline V gene lookup returns CDR1 GTSNPN and CDR2 SVGIG (reference sequence). In DNA form, the CDR3 reads TGTGCCTGGGACAGGGTAGCGACTAGCGGGAGGGCCACGTTCTTC. It specifies CAWDRVATSGRATFF. The full variable domain, completed using reference TRBV30 and TRBJ2-1, is SQTIHQWPATLVQPVGSPLSLECTVEGTSNPNLYWYRQAAGRGLQLLFYSVGIGQISSEVPQNLSASRPQDRQFILSSKKLLLSDSGFYLCAWDRVATSGRATFFGPGTRLTVL.

The chain carries TRBV6-2 or TRBV6-3 and TRBJ2-1; the D is unclear. The V gene lost 2 bases and the J gene lost 4 bases, with 12 bases spanning the gap. Germline V gene sequence: CDR1 MNHEY, CDR2 SVGEGT. This CDR3 region has 15 residues. CDR3 sequence (DNA): TGTGCCAGCAGTTACGTACAGCAGTCTTACAATGAGCAGTTCTTC. Its translation: CASSYVQQSYNEQFF.

The chain couples TRBV28 to TRBJ2-7; D is unresolved. The germline gives CDR1 MDHEN, CDR2 SYDVKM. V lost 4 bases and J lost 5, with 9 bases in between. The CDR3 is 12 amino acids. The CDR3 loop reads CASSSPTDEQYF. In DNA form, the CDR3 reads TGTGCCAGCAGTTCCCCCACCGACGAGCAGTACTTC.

The V gene is TRBV5-1, the J gene TRBJ2-1, with TRBD2 matching over 13 bases. The CDR3 length is 15 residues. Germline V gene lookup returns CDR1 SGHRS and CDR2 YFSETQ. Trimming took 2 bases from V and 9 from J; bases not matched to a gene: 5. CDR3 loop: CASSFGLAGATEQFF. CDR3 coding DNA: TGCGCCAGCAGCTTCGGACTAGCGGGAGCAACTGAGCAGTTCTTC.

This chain links TRBV19 with TRBJ1-3; perhaps TRBD1 as D (5 bases). Trimming removed 5 bases from V and 4 bases from J, with 9 bases in between. The CDR3 length is 13 residues. The germline V gene encodes CDR1 LNHDA and CDR2 SQIVND (reference sequence). The CDR3 here is CASSFRTGNTIYF. The CDR3 bases are TGTGCCAGTAGTTTCCGGACAGGAAACACCATATATTTT.

The V and J genes are TRBV29-1 and TRBJ2-2; 10 nucleotides match TRBD1. J was trimmed by 2 bases and V by 6 bases; bases with no gene match: 9. CDR1 and CDR2 (germline): SQVTM, ANQGSEA. CDR3 length: 16 residues. CDR3 residues: CSVVPRDRGNTGELFF. For the CDR3, the DNA is TGCAGCGTCGTACCGAGGGACAGGGGAAACACCGGGGAGCTGTTTTTT.

The count of this clone is one. The chain employs TRBV7-4 and TRBJ1-5; TRBD1 might be the D (5 bases). Germline V gives CDR1 SGHVT, CDR2 SQSDAQ. CDR3 length equals 15 residues. Trimming took off 3 bases at V and 2 bases at J, with 11 bases between the two ends. DNA for the CDR3: TGTGCCAGCAGCTTCCAGGGCAGGGGCAATCAGCCCCAGCATTTT. Protein product: CASSFQGRGNQPQHF.